Included here is one T cell receptor beta chain sequence, with context. Its antigen is unidentified. The data originate from a study of shared clonotypes between healthy human individuals. Study results and limitations: It was expected that sequencing depth would affect clonotype sharing among donors.

It was at deep level that the assay was run. Method: immunoSEQ multiplex PCR; TCRdb's copy keeps in-frame clones and lacks some. The profile shows about 980,000 clones, 76% of them singletons. Unmatched junction bases numbered 4, after V lost 4 bases and J lost 3 bases. Germline CDR1 and CDR2: SGHAT and FQNNGV. The CDR3 has 15 residues. This receptor was obtained from a man aged 18 to 30 in good health. Sequenced sample: memory CD4+ T cells sorted from blood. Sample subset: CD45RA-negative fraction. The rearrangement uses TRBV11-2 and TRBJ1-5; 9 bases fit TRBD1. The DNA for the CDR3 is TGTGCCAGCAGCTGGGGACAGGGATTCAATCAGCCCCAGCATTTT. Its translation: CASSWGQGFNQPQHF.